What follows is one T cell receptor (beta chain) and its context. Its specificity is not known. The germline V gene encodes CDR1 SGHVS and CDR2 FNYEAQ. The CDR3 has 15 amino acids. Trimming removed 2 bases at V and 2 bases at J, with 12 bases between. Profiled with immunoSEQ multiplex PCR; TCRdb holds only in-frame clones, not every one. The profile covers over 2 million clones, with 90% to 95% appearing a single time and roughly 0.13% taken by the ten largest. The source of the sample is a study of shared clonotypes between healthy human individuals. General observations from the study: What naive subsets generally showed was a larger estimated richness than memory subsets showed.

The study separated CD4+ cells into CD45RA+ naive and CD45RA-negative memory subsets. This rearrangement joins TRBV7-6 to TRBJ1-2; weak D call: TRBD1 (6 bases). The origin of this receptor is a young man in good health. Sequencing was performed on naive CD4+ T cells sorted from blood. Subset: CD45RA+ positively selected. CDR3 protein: CASSLFEGENYGYTF. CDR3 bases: TGTGCCAGCAGCTTATTCGAGGGGGAGAACTATGGCTACACCTTC.